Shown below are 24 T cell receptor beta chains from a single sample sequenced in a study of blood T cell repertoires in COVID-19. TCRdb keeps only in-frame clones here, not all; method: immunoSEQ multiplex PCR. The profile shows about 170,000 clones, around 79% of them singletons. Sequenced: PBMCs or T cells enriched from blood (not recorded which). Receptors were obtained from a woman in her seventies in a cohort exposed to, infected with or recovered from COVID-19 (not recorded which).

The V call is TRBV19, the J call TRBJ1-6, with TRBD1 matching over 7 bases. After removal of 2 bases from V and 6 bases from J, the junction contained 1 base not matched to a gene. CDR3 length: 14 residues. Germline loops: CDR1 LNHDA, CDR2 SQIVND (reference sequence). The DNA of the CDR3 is TGTGCCAGTAGTATAACAGGGGCTAATTCACCCCTCCACTTT. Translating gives CASSITGANSPLHF.

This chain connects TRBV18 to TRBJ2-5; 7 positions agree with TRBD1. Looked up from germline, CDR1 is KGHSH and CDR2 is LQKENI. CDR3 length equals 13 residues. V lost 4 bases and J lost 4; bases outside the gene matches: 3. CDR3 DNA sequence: TGTGCCAGCTCACAAGGACAGGCAGAGACCCAGTACTTC. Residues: CASSQGQAETQYF.

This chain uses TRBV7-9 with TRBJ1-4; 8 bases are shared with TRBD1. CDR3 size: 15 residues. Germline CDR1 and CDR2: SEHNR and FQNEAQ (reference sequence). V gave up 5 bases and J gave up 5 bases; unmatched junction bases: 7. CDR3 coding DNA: TGTGCCAGCAGCACAGGACAGGGTCCGAATGAAAAACTGTTTTTT. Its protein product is CASSTGQGPNEKLFF. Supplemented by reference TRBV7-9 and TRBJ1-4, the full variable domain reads DTGVSQNPRHKITKRGQNVTFRCDPISEHNRLYWYRQTLGQGPEFLTYFQNEAQLEKSRLLSDRFSAERPKGSFSTLEIQRTEQGDSAMYLCASSTGQGPNEKLFFGSGTQLSVL.

The DNA for the CDR3 is TGTGCCAGCAGCGCTCGGACAGACACCGGGGAGCTGTTTTTT. It translates to CASSARTDTGELFF. The chain couples TRBV7-8 to TRBJ2-2; D perhaps matches TRBD1 (6 bases). The germline CDR1 and CDR2 sequences are SGHVS and FQNEAQ. CDR3 length: 14 amino acids. Deletions cut 5 bases from V and 3 bases from J, with 10 bases between.

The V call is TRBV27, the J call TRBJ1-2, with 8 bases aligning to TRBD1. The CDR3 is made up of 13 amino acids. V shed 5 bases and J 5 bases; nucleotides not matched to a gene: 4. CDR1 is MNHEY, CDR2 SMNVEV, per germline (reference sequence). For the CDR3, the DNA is TGTGCCAGCAGTATACAGGGGGGGTATGGCTACACCTTC. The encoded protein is CASSIQGGYGYTF.

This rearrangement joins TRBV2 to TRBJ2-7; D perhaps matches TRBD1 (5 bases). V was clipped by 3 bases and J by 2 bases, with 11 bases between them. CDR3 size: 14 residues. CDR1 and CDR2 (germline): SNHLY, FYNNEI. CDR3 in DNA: TGTGCCAGCAGTGACCAGGGTAATGCCTACGAGCAGTACTTC. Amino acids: CASSDQGNAYEQYF.

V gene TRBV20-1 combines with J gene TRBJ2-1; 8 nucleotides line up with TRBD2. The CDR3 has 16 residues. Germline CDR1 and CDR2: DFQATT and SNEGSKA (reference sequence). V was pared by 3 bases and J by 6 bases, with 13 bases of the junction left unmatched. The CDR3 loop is CSASSPGRASLNEQFF. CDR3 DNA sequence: TGCAGTGCTAGTTCTCCCGGGAGGGCCTCTCTCAATGAGCAGTTCTTC.

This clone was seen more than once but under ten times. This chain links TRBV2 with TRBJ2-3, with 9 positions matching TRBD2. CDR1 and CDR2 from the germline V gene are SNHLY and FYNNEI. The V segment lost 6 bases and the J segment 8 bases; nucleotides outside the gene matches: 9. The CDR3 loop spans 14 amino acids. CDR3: CASRMLAGEGTQYF. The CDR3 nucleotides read TGTGCCAGCAGGATGTTAGCGGGAGAGGGTACGCAGTATTTT.

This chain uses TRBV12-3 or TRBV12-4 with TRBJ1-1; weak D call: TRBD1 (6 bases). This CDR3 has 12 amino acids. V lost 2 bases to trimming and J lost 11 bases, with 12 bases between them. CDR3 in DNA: TGTGCCAGCAGTTTATTGGCAGGGGACGCTTTCTTT. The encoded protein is CASSLLAGDAFF.

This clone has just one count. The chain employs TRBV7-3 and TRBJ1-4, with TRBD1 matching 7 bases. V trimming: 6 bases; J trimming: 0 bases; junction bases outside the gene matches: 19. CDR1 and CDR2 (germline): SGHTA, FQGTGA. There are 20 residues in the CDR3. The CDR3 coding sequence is TGTGCCAGCAGAAACATCCCCGGACAGGCCCCAAAACCAACTAATGAAAAACTGTTTTTT. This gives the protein CASRNIPGQAPKPTNEKLFF. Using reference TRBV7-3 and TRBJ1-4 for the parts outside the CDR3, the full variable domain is GAGVSQTPSNKVTEKGKYVELRCDPISGHTALYWYRQSLGQGPEFLIYFQGTGAADDSGLPNDRFFAVRPEGSVSTLKIQRTERGDSAVYLCASRNIPGQAPKPTNEKLFFGSGTQLSVL.

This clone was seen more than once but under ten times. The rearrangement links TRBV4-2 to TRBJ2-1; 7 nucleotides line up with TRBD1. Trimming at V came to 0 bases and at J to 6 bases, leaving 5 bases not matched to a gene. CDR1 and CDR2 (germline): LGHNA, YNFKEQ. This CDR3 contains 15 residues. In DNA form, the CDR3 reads TGTGCCAGCAGCCAAGAGGGGACAGACCTCAATGAGCAGTTCTTC. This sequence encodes CASSQEGTDLNEQFF.

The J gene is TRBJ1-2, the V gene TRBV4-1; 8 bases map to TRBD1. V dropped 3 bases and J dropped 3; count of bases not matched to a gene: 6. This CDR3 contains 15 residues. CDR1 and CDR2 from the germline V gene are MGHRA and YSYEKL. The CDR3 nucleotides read TGCGCCAGCAGCCACTCCGACAGGGGCCACTATGGCTACACCTTC. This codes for CASSHSDRGHYGYTF.

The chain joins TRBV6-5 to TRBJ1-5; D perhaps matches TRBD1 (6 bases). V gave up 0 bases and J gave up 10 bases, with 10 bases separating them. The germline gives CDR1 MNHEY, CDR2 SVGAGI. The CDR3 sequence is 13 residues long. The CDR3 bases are TGTGCCAGCAGTTACTCGAGGGGGTCCCCCCAGCATTTT. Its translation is CASSYSRGSPQHF.

As DNA, the CDR3 is TGTGCCAGCTCAACCTCGCCAACAGGGGAAAGGGAGCCCCAGCATTTT. Translation: CASSTSPTGEREPQHF. The chain combines TRBV18 with TRBJ1-5; TRBD1 matches at 7 bases. The germline gives CDR1 KGHSH, CDR2 LQKENI. J was trimmed by 8 bases and V by 5 bases; bases with no gene match: 15. This CDR3 has 16 amino acids. The full variable domain, rest sourced from reference TRBV18 and TRBJ1-5, is NAGVMQNPRHLVRRRGQEARLRCSPMKGHSHVYWYRQLPEEGLKFMVYLQKENIIDESGMPKERFSAEFPKEGPSILRIQQVVRGDSAAYFCASSTSPTGEREPQHFGDGTRLSIL.

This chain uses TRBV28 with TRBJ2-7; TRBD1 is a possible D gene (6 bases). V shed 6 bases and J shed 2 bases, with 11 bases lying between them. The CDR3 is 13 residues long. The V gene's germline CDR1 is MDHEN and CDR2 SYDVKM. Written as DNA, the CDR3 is TGTGCCAGCAGCGGACAGTTGACCTACGAGCAGTACTTC. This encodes CASSGQLTYEQYF.

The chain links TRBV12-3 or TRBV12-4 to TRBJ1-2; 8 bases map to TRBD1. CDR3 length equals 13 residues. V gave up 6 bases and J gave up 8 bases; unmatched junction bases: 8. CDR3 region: CASRETGEGGYTF. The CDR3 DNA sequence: TGTGCCAGCAGGGAGACAGGGGAGGGCGGCTACACCTTC.

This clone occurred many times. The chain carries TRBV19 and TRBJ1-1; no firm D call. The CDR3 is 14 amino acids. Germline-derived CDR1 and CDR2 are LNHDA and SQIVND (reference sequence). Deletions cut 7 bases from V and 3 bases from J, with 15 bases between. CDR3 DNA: TGTGCCAGTAAAGACAATTCGATGGACACTGAAGCTTTCTTT. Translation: CASKDNSMDTEAFF.

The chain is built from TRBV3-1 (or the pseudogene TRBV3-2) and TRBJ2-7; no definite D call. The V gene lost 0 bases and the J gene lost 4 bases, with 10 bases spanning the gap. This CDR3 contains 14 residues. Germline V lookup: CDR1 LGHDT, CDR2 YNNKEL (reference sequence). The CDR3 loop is CASSQELAVYEQYF. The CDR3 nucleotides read TGTGCCAGCAGCCAAGAACTGGCGGTGTACGAGCAGTACTTC.

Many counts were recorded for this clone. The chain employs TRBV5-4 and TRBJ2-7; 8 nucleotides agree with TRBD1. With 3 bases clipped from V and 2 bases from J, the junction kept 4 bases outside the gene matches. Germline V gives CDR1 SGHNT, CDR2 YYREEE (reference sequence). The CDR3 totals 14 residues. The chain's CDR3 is CASSWADRAYEQYF. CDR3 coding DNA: TGTGCCAGCAGCTGGGCGGACAGGGCCTACGAGCAGTACTTC. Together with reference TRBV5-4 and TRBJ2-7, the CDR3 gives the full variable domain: ETGVTQSPTHLIKTRGQQVTLRCSSQSGHNTVSWYQQALGQGPQFIFQYYREEENGRGNFPPRFSGLQFPNYSSELNVNALELDDSALYLCASSWADRAYEQYFGPGTRLTVT.

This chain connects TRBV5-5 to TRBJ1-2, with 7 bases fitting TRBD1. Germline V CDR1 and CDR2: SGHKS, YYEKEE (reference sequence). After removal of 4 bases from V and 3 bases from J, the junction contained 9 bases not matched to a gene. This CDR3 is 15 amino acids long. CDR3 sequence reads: CASSPQQGRYYGYTF. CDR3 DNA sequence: TGTGCCAGCAGCCCCCAACAGGGGAGGTACTATGGCTACACCTTC.

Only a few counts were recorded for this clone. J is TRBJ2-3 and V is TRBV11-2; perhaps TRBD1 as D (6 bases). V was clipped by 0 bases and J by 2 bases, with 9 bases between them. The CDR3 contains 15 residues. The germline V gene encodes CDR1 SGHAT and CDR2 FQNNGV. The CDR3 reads CASSLEWTDTDTQYF. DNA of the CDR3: TGTGCCAGCAGCTTAGAATGGACAGACACAGATACGCAGTATTTT.

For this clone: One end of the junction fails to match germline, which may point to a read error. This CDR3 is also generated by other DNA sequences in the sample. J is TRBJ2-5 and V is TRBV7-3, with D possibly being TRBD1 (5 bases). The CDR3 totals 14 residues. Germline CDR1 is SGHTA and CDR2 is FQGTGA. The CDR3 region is CASSRPRVQETQYF. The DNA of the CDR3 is TGTGCCAGCAGCCGTCCCAGGGTGCAAGAAACCCAGTACTTC.

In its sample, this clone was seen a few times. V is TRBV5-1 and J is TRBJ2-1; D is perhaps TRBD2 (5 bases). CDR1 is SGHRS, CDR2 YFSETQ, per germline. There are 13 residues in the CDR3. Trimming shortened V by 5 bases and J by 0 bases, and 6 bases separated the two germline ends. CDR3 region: CASRDFSYNEQFF. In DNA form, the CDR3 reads TGCGCCAGCAGGGACTTCTCCTACAATGAGCAGTTCTTC.

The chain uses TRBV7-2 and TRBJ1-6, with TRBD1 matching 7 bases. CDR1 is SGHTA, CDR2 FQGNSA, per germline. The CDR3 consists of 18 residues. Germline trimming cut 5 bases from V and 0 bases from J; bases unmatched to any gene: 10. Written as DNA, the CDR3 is TGTGCCAGCAGCCCCCACGGACAGGTTCTCTCCTATAATTCACCCCTCCACTTT. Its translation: CASSPHGQVLSYNSPLHF.